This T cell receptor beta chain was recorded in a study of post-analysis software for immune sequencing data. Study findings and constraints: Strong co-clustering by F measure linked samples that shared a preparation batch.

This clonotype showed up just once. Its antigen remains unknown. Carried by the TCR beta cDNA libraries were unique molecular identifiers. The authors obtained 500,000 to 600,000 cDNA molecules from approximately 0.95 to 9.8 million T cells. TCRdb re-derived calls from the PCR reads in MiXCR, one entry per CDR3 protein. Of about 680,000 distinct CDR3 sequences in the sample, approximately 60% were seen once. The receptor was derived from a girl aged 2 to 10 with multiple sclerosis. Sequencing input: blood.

The CDR3 protein is CASILSLAGRVDNEQFF. CDR3 DNA sequence: TGTGCCAGCATCCTCTCCCTGGCCGGGAGGGTCGACAATGAGCAGTTCTTC. The rearrangement joins TRBV12-3 or TRBV12-4 to TRBJ2-1, with 8 bases that match TRBD2. Trimming at V came to 7 bases and at J to 5 bases, leaving 16 bases not matched to a gene. The CDR3 length is 17 residues.